This record covers a single TCR beta chain. Additional DNA sequences in this sample encode the identical CDR3. These data are taken from a study of shared clonotypes between healthy human individuals. TCRdb keeps only in-frame clones here, not all; method: immunoSEQ multiplex PCR. The profile shows a few million clones, around 93% of them singletons. CD45RO-negative CD8 cells positively selected for CCR7 made up the naive population, which excluded terminally differentiated effector memory CD45RA+ cells. The germline CDR1 and CDR2 sequences are SQVTM and ANQGSEA. Trimming took 6 bases from V and 5 from J, leaving 7 bases between them. CDR3 length: 10 residues.

The clonotype originates from a man between 18 and 29 years old in good health. Some clones in this sample may be carry-over from other donors' samples. The source material was naive CD8+ T cells from PBMCs. The V call is TRBV29-1, the J call TRBJ1-2; D not resolved. The CDR3 DNA sequence: TGCAGCGTGGACGGGTATGGCTACACCTTC. As protein: CSVDGYGYTF.